These T cell receptor beta chains were read from a single sample in a study of vaccination and CD4 T cells after COVID-19. Antigens for these TCRs are unknown. TCRdb reprocessed the PCR reads via MiXCR and lists one record per CDR3 protein. The top ten hold about 8.1% of the sample, which has around 13,000 distinct CDR3 sequences, around four fifths seen once. Sequenced here: CD4+ T cells from blood, cultured in vitro, sampled after SARS-CoV-2 vaccination. Receptors originate from a human donor who received a COVID-19 vaccine. The CDR3 runs from the conserved cysteine through the conserved F or W. Each record gives: D gene, V gene, clone size, J gene, CDR3 protein, CDR3 DNA. A D gene is named only where the DNA matches it firmly. Where a row states a size, it is once, few, many or the class of an expanded clone; other rows omit it.

NA	TRBV25-1	NA	TRBJ1-2	CASSGSGGGNDYTF	TGTGCCAGCAGTGGGTCCGGGGGGGGAAATGACTACACCTTC
TRBD1	TRBV4-1	NA	TRBJ1-5	CASSQEQGGRNQPQHF	TGCGCCAGCAGCCAAGAACAGGGGGGCCGCAATCAGCCCCAGCATTTT
NA	TRBV19	few	TRBJ1-5	CASSINIGANQPQHF	TGTGCCAGTAGTATAAATATCGGGGCTAATCAGCCCCAGCATTTT
NA	TRBV12-3/TRBV12-4	NA	TRBJ1-2	CASSLADIRGGYTF	TGTGCCAGCAGTTTAGCGGATATCCGCGGAGGCTACACCTTC
NA	TRBV6-5	NA	TRBJ2-5	CASSYSGGWETQYF	TGTGCCAGCAGTTACTCCGGAGGTTGGGAGACCCAGTACTTC
NA	TRBV7-2	NA	TRBJ2-3	CASSPTSQGVGDTQYF	TGTGCCAGCAGCCCGACATCTCAAGGGGTGGGAGATACGCAGTATTTT
TRBD2	TRBV20-1	NA	TRBJ2-3	CSARVASGTDTQYF	TGCAGTGCTAGAGTGGCTAGCGGAACAGATACGCAGTATTTT
NA	TRBV27	NA	TRBJ1-2	CASSLLPPRRRSRDYGYTF	TGTGCCAGCAGTTTACTCCCTCCGAGGCGAAGGTCGAGGGACTATGGCTACACCTTC
NA	TRBV7-9	NA	TRBJ2-4	CASSLVQGNIQYF	TGTGCCAGCAGCTTAGTGCAGGGGAACATTCAGTACTTC
NA	TRBV2	few	TRBJ1-1	CASSPTGWTEAFF	TGTGCCAGCAGTCCTACAGGGTGGACTGAAGCTTTCTTT
NA	TRBV2	NA	TRBJ1-6	CASSYKAGRTAFYNSPLHF	TGTGCCAGCAGCTATAAAGCAGGTCGTACGGCCTTCTATAATTCACCCCTCCACTTT
NA	TRBV7-9	NA	TRBJ1-3	CASSLGTTGLSGNTIYF	TGTGCCAGCAGCTTAGGAACTACAGGCCTCTCTGGAAACACCATATATTTT
NA	TRBV15	NA	TRBJ1-4	CATSRDLAGLNEKLFF	TGTGCCACCAGCAGAGATCTTGCAGGCCTTAATGAAAAACTGTTTTTT
NA	TRBV6-1	NA	TRBJ1-6	CASSNTGNNSPLHF	TGTGCCAGCAGCAATACAGGGAATAATTCACCCCTCCACTTT
NA	TRBV19	NA	TRBJ1-5	CASSMGANQPQHF	TGTGCCAGTAGTATGGGAGCCAATCAGCCCCAGCATTTT
NA	TRBV19	NA	TRBJ1-5	CASRGHRSDQPQHF	TGTGCCAGTAGGGGGCACCGGTCGGATCAGCCCCAGCATTTT
NA	TRBV20-1	NA	TRBJ1-2	CSAWGVPHGYTF	TGCAGTGCCTGGGGGGTCCCACATGGCTACACCTTC
TRBD1	TRBV19	NA	TRBJ1-5	CASAPGQGNEGNQPQHF	TGTGCCAGTGCACCGGGACAGGGAAATGAGGGCAATCAGCCCCAGCATTTT
NA	TRBV20-1	NA	TRBJ2-7	CSARPVHRSYEQYF	TGCAGTGCTAGACCCGTCCACCGCTCCTACGAGCAGTACTTC
TRBD1	TRBV25-1	NA	TRBJ1-6	CASSERGRTGLFSPLHF	TGTGCCAGCAGTGAACGGGGCCGGACAGGGTTATTTTCACCCCTCCACTTT
TRBD1	TRBV6-1	NA	TRBJ2-3	CASSATGTGAPSTDTQYF	TGTGCCAGCAGTGCAACCGGGACAGGGGCGCCTAGCACAGATACGCAGTATTTT
NA	TRBV7-9	NA	TRBJ2-1	CASSPSRRSSYNEQFF	TGTGCCAGCAGCCCCTCGCGCCGGAGCTCCTACAATGAGCAGTTCTTC
TRBD2	TRBV20-1	NA	TRBJ2-5	CSATSGGARETQYF	TGCAGTGCAACTAGCGGGGGGGCCCGAGAGACCCAGTACTTC
NA	TRBV7-9	NA	TRBJ1-4	CASSQRGRGEKLFF	TGTGCCAGCAGCCAGAGGGGGAGGGGTGAAAAACTGTTTTTT
NA	TRBV12-3/TRBV12-4	NA	TRBJ1-2	CASSEREILSGGYTF	TGTGCCAGCAGCGAAAGGGAGATTCTTTCGGGAGGCTACACCTTC
NA	TRBV30	once	TRBJ1-2	CAWKRQFYGYTF	TGTGCCTGGAAGCGTCAGTTCTATGGCTACACCTTC
NA	TRBV7-2	NA	TRBJ1-3	CASSILGRISGNTIYF	TGTGCCAGCAGCATCCTCGGACGGATCTCTGGAAACACCATATATTTT
NA	TRBV5-5	NA	TRBJ1-1	CASSLVGGFGTEAFF	TGTGCCAGCAGCTTGGTTGGAGGGTTTGGCACTGAAGCTTTCTTT
NA	TRBV19	NA	TRBJ2-2	CASSIWPEGTGELFF	TGTGCCAGTAGTATCTGGCCCGAGGGCACCGGGGAGCTGTTTTTT
NA	TRBV6-1	NA	TRBJ1-1	CASSEEARLNTEAFF	TGTGCCAGCAGTGAAGAGGCCAGATTGAACACTGAAGCTTTCTTT
NA	TRBV12-3/TRBV12-4	NA	TRBJ1-5	CASSYQRLGNQPQHF	TGTGCCAGCAGTTACCAGCGTTTGGGCAATCAGCCCCAGCATTTT
TRBD2	TRBV19	NA	TRBJ2-5	CASTPGLAGGPETQYF	TGTGCCAGTACCCCGGGACTAGCGGGGGGGCCGGAGACCCAGTACTTC
TRBD1	TRBV24-1	NA	TRBJ2-3	CATSDPGQATDTQYF	TGTGCCACCAGTGACCCGGGACAGGCCACAGATACGCAGTATTTT
NA	TRBV19	NA	TRBJ2-5	CASSIAPLQETQYF	TGTGCCAGTAGTATAGCTCCCCTTCAAGAGACCCAGTACTTC
NA	TRBV5-1	NA	TRBJ2-3	CASSAGYRFTDTQYF	TGCGCCAGCAGCGCCGGCTACAGATTCACAGATACGCAGTATTTT
NA	TRBV6-5	once	TRBJ2-1	CASSSTGFPKQFF	TGTGCCAGCAGTTCTACAGGTTTCCCAAAGCAGTTCTTC
NA	TRBV12-3/TRBV12-4	NA	TRBJ2-3	CASRRRGDTQYF	TGTGCCAGCAGGCGGAGGGGGGATACGCAGTATTTT
TRBD1	TRBV11-3	NA	TRBJ1-6	CASSLVTGVDSPLHF	TGTGCCAGCAGCTTAGTGACAGGGGTCGATTCACCCCTCCACTTT
TRBD1	TRBV7-9	NA	TRBJ2-2	CATDRATGELFF	TGTGCCACCGACAGGGCCACCGGGGAGCTGTTTTTT
NA	TRBV7-5	NA	TRBJ1-4	CISVSEAPTGGLFF	NA